This T cell receptor (beta chain) appears in the sequencing data of a study of T cells in Graves' hyperthyroidism and ophthalmopathy. Whole-study context: Peripheral blood draws took place at initial diagnosis, ahead of any treatment.

Together with thyroid ultrasound, orbital computed tomography, serum thyroxine and TRAb, clinical symptoms were used for diagnoses. V lost 2 bases, J lost 0 bases, and 7 bases lay in between. The CDR3 runs 14 residues. CDR1 is LNHDA, CDR2 SQIVND, per germline (reference sequence). In this sample, this clonotype turned up a few times. What was amplified from RNA transcripts were TCR beta CDR3 regions. A first-round RT-PCR of the TCR CDR3 used the HTBI primer set. TCRdb re-called the multiplex PCR reads through MiXCR, storing one row per CDR3 protein. Of about 600,000 distinct CDR3 sequences in the sample, approximately 15% are singletons; the top ten hold less than 9%.

The chain recombines TRBV19 with TRBJ1-2; D ambiguous. This receptor was identified in a woman under 30 with Graves' ophthalmopathy. Sequencing used blood. The CDR3 reads CASSIRRANYGYTF. The CDR3 nucleotides read TGTGCCAGTAGTATAAGAAGAGCTAACTATGGCTACACCTTC.